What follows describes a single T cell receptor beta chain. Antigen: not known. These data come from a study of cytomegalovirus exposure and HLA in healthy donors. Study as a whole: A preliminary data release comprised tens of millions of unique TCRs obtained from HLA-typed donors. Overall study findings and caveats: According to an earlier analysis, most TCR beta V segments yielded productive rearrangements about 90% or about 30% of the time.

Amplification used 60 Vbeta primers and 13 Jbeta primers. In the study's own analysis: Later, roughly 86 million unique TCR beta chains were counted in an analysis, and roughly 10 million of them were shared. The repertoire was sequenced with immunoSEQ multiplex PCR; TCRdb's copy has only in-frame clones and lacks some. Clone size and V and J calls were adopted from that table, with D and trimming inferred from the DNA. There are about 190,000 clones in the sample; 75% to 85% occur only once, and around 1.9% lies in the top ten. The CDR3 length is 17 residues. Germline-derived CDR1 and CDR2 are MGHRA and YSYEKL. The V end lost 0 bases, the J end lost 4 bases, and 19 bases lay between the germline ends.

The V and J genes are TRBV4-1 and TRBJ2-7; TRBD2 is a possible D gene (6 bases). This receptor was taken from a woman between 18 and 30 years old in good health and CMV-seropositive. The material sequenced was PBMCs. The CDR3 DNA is TGCGCCAGCAGCCAAGAGGGGTTGGCGGGATCCCTTTACGAGCAGTACTTC. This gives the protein CASSQEGLAGSLYEQYF.